These 29 T cell receptor beta chains originate from one sample sequenced in a study of blood T cells in healthy people across ages. Then a second PCR, running about 6 to 12 cycles, was carried out with a sample-barcoded 5' primer and a J-beta primer mix. TCRdb processed the 5' RACE reads anew with MiXCR; each CDR3 protein has one entry. The table includes some 1.7 million distinct CDR3 sequences, roughly 30% detected once. The sequencing input was blood. The receptors stem from a woman aged 25 to 39 in good health.

This clonotype came up many times. The V call is TRBV24-1, the J call TRBJ2-5; 7 nucleotides align to TRBD1. Germline CDR1 KGHDR, CDR2 SFDVKD. The CDR3 runs to 16 residues. V lost 6 bases, J lost 1 base, and 10 bases stayed unmatched. The CDR3 region has the DNA TGTGCCACCAGTATTACAGGGGTGGGGACCCAAGAGACCCAGTACTTC. This encodes CATSITGVGTQETQYF.

V usage is TRBV7-2 and J usage is TRBJ2-1, with TRBD2 matching 14 bases. This CDR3 contains 18 residues. Unmatched junction bases numbered 7, after V lost 2 bases and J lost 4 bases. Germline V lookup: CDR1 SGHTA, CDR2 FQGNSA. Here the CDR3 reads CASSLPRTSGGQYNEQFF. The CDR3 DNA is TGTGCCAGCAGCTTACCTCGGACTAGCGGGGGGCAATACAATGAGCAGTTCTTC.

This clonotype occurred a few times. This chain links TRBV20-1 with TRBJ2-3, with 12 positions matching TRBD2. V lost 3 bases to trimming and J lost 11 bases; unmatched junction nucleotides: 9. In germline, CDR1 is DFQATT, CDR2 SNEGSKA (reference sequence). The CDR3 totals 14 residues. DNA for the CDR3: TGCAGTGCTAGGCGCCTAGCGGGGGGGGTTATGCAGTATTTT. Translation gives CSARRLAGGVMQYF.

The rearrangement links TRBV9 to TRBJ2-1; 8 bases match TRBD2. Germline lookup yields CDR1 SGDLS and CDR2 YYNGEE. The CDR3 has 16 residues. V lost 3 bases, J lost 0 bases, and 5 bases stayed unmatched. DNA of the CDR3: TGTGCCAGCAGCGCCGGGGGGGGCCTCTCCTACAATGAGCAGTTCTTC. It codes for CASSAGGGLSYNEQFF.

This clonotype was picked up many times. The chain combines TRBV7-2 with TRBJ2-7; 12 positions match TRBD2. The CDR3 is made up of 16 amino acids. Germline-derived CDR1 and CDR2 are SGHTA and FQGNSA. J was trimmed by 5 bases and V by 4 bases; bases with no gene match: 9. CDR3 DNA: TGTGCCAGCAGCTACGGACTAGCGGGGCCCATCAACGAGCAGTACTTC. Its protein product is CASSYGLAGPINEQYF.

This sequence joins TRBV29-1 and TRBJ2-7; the match to TRBD1 covers 9 bases. V lost 3 bases and J lost 5; bases outside the gene matches: 5. CDR3 length equals 13 residues. Germline CDR1 and CDR2: SQVTM and ANQGSEA. The CDR3 DNA reads as TGCAGCGTTGAGGTCCGGACAGGGGACGAGCAGTACTTC. Protein sequence: CSVEVRTGDEQYF.

This clonotype was counted only a few times. The V gene is TRBV14, the J gene TRBJ2-1; 8 nucleotides line up with TRBD1. Per germline, CDR1 SGHDN and CDR2 FVKESK. The CDR3 is 16 amino acids. The V and J ends lost 2 bases and 9 bases, in that order; junction bases with no gene match: 12. The CDR3 sequence is CASSQPRGLGPTEQFF. CDR3 DNA: TGTGCCAGCAGCCAACCCAGGGGGCTGGGACCCACTGAGCAGTTCTTC.

The chain is built from TRBV5-1 and TRBJ2-2; D not certain. Germline loops: CDR1 SGHRS, CDR2 YFSETQ. Between the trimmed V and J ends, which lost 0 bases and 3 bases, there was a span of 9 bases. This CDR3 has 15 amino acids. In DNA form, the CDR3 reads TGCGCCAGCAGCTTGGGAACAGTGTACACCGGGGAGCTGTTTTTT. Translation gives CASSLGTVYTGELFF.

The genes are TRBV7-6 and TRBJ2-1, with D perhaps TRBD2 (6 bases). Trimming stripped 5 bases from V and 5 bases from J, with 28 bases between. CDR3 length equals 19 residues. CDR1 is SGHVS and CDR2 is FNYEAQ in the germline V gene. DNA of the CDR3: TGTGCCAGCAGCCCAGACCGATCACCATTGCGGGGCTTGGACAATGAGCAGTTCTTC. Amino acid sequence: CASSPDRSPLRGLDNEQFF.

The V gene is TRBV9, the J gene TRBJ2-1; maybe TRBD2 (6 bases). With 1 base removed from V and 8 bases from J, the gap between germline ends came to 16 bases. The CDR3 is 15 residues long. Germline loops: CDR1 SGDLS, CDR2 YYNGEE. CDR3 sequence reads: CASSVRASDTHEQFF. The DNA of the CDR3 is TGTGCCAGCAGCGTAAGGGCTAGCGATACCCATGAGCAGTTCTTC.

This clonotype was counted a few times. The genes are TRBV7-2 and TRBJ1-3; D is perhaps TRBD1 (5 bases). Germline values: CDR1 SGHTA, CDR2 FQGNSA. There are 15 residues in the CDR3. Trimming left V 5 bases short and J 0 bases short, with 11 bases between. The CDR3 nucleotides read TGTGCCAGCAGCATGGGACGGATCTCTGGAAACACCATATATTTT. It specifies CASSMGRISGNTIYF.

This clonotype was detected a few times. The V call is TRBV20-1, the J call TRBJ1-2, with 8 positions matching TRBD1. V shed 6 bases, J shed 4 bases, and the junction held 7 bases outside the gene matches. This CDR3 has 13 amino acids. Germline V gene lookup returns CDR1 DFQATT and CDR2 SNEGSKA (reference sequence). The CDR3 here is CSAATGDGYGYTF. As DNA, the CDR3 is TGCAGTGCCGCGACAGGGGACGGCTATGGCTACACCTTC.

CDR3: CAISGTGDMNEQFF. CDR3 sequence (DNA): TGTGCCATCAGCGGGACAGGGGATATGAATGAGCAGTTCTTC. This chain uses TRBV10-3 with TRBJ2-1; 10 positions agree with TRBD1. Germline V lookup: CDR1 ENHRY, CDR2 SYGVKD. V shed 6 bases, J shed 7 bases, and the junction held 6 bases outside the gene matches. This CDR3 spans 14 amino acids.

The chain recombines TRBV9 with TRBJ1-2; D is ambiguous. Trimming took off 3 bases at V and 5 bases at J, with 17 bases between the two ends. The CDR3 is 15 residues long. Germline V gene sequence: CDR1 SGDLS, CDR2 YYNGEE. CDR3 bases: TGTGCCAGCAGCGAATGGGAGGAGCGGGTGTATGGCTACACCTTC. It translates to CASSEWEERVYGYTF.

Many counts were recorded for this clonotype. Here the CDR3 DNA reads TGTGCCAGCAGTGAAAGGGACACAGATACGCAGTATTTT. This translates into CASSERDTDTQYF. V gene TRBV6-4 combines with J gene TRBJ2-3; D unresolved. This CDR3 spans 13 amino acids. The V gene's germline CDR1 is MRHNA and CDR2 SNTAGT. The germline V and J ends were trimmed by 3 bases and 2 bases, with 6 bases remaining between them.

This clonotype occurred many times. The rearrangement joins TRBV25-1 to TRBJ2-7; 8 nucleotides line up with TRBD1. CDR1 is MGHDK and CDR2 is SYGVNS in the germline V gene. The length of the CDR3 is 17 residues. Germline trimming cut 6 bases from V and 1 base from J; bases unmatched to any gene: 14. The CDR3 spells CASRADQGASVSYEQYF. The DNA of the CDR3 is TGTGCCAGCAGGGCGGACCAGGGGGCATCTGTATCCTACGAGCAGTACTTC.

V and J are TRBV9 and TRBJ2-1, with D perhaps matching TRBD2 (5 bases). The CDR3 totals 14 residues. V was cut by 0 bases and J by 10 bases, with 14 bases left in between. CDR1 is SGDLS and CDR2 is YYNGEE in the germline V gene. CDR3 in DNA: TGTGCCAGCAGCGTAGAGAGCGGCTCCTACGAGCAGTTCTTC. Translating it yields CASSVESGSYEQFF.

This clonotype turned up a few times. The chain has TRBV29-1 and TRBJ1-2; weak D call: TRBD1 (6 bases). CDR3 length equals 13 residues. Trimming pared 6 bases from V and 6 bases from J, leaving 17 bases between. From germline, CDR1 is SQVTM and CDR2 ANQGSEA. The CDR3 loop is CSVGANGFDGYTF. DNA for the CDR3: TGCAGCGTGGGGGCAAATGGCTTTGATGGCTACACCTTC.

Concerning this clonotype itself: Since no conserved phenylalanine or tryptophan closes the CDR3, a read error is the likely cause. The chain uses TRBV5-1 and TRBJ2-5; weak D call: TRBD2 (5 bases). This CDR3 spans 12 amino acids. Germline V lookup: CDR1 SGHRS, CDR2 YFSETQ. The V and J ends lost 4 bases and 5 bases respectively, with 9 bases between them. The CDR3 loop reads CASSRPGETQYL. The CDR3, as DNA: TGCGCCAGCAGCCGGCCGGGGGAGACCCAGTACTTA.

This clonotype was seen more than once but under ten times. J is TRBJ2-1 and V is TRBV12-3 or TRBV12-4; 9 bases fit TRBD2. With V trimmed by 6 bases and J by 5 bases, 20 bases remained unmatched. CDR3 size: 19 residues. The CDR3: CASSSRWGRGGRGNNEQFF. The CDR3 bases are TGTGCCAGCAGCTCCCGTTGGGGGCGAGGCGGGAGGGGCAACAATGAGCAGTTCTTC.

J is TRBJ2-3 and V is TRBV15; D is ambiguous. CDR3 length: 14 amino acids. V lost 1 base and J 5 bases, leaving 10 bases between the germline ends. Germline CDR1 is LNHNV and CDR2 is YYDKDF (reference sequence). Written as DNA, the CDR3 is TGTGCCACCAGCAGAGTACGCCCTGTAGATACGCAGTATTTT. It yields the protein CATSRVRPVDTQYF.

At least ten counts were recorded for this clonotype. The chain links TRBV6-6 to TRBJ2-7, with TRBD1 matching over 8 bases. The J segment lost 1 base and the V segment lost 6 bases, leaving 5 bases of the junction unmatched. Looked up from germline, CDR1 is MNHNY and CDR2 is SVGAGI (reference sequence). The CDR3 sequence is 14 residues long. Here the CDR3 reads CASRDRERSYEQYF. CDR3 sequence (DNA): TGTGCCAGCAGGGACAGGGAGCGATCCTACGAGCAGTACTTC.

The V and J genes are TRBV6-6 and TRBJ2-5, with 8 positions matching TRBD1. V was clipped by 6 bases and J by 11 bases; unmatched bases: 11. Germline-derived CDR1 and CDR2 are MNHNY and SVGAGI (reference sequence). This CDR3 has 13 amino acids. CDR3 sequence (DNA): TGTGCCAGCAGGAAAGACAGGGGCGCTGAGCAGTACTTC. Its protein is CASRKDRGAEQYF.

This clonotype came up many times. This chain links TRBV29-1 with TRBJ2-7; 8 bases line up with TRBD1. This CDR3 is built from 14 residues. Germline-derived CDR1 and CDR2 are SQVTM and ANQGSEA. Trimming removed 6 bases from V and 2 bases from J; junction bases left unmatched: 9. The CDR3 reads CSVSGHRGTYEQYF. Here the CDR3 DNA reads TGCAGCGTATCCGGTCACAGGGGGACCTACGAGCAGTACTTC.

This clonotype was recorded many times. This rearrangement joins TRBV7-8 to TRBJ2-1; no definite D call. The CDR3 has 13 residues. CDR1 is SGHVS, CDR2 FQNEAQ, per germline. V lost 0 bases and J 7 bases, leaving 7 bases between the germline ends. In nucleotides, the CDR3 is TGTGCCAGCAGCTTAGCGCGCTTAAATGAGCAGTTCTTC. This encodes CASSLARLNEQFF. The full variable domain, rest sourced from reference TRBV7-8 and TRBJ2-1, is GAGVSQSPRYKVAKRGQDVALRCDPISGHVSLFWYQQALGQGPEFLTYFQNEAQLDKSGLPSDRFFAERPEGSVSTLKIQRTQQEDSAVYLCASSLARLNEQFFGPGTRLTVL.

On this clonotype itself: Just one base apart from a much larger clone, this may be a read error. The chain links TRBV27 to TRBJ2-7; D perhaps matches TRBD1 (6 bases). The V gene's germline CDR1 is MNHEY and CDR2 SMNVEV (reference sequence). V was cut by 6 bases and J by 0 bases, with 12 bases left in between. This CDR3 is built from 14 residues. The CDR3: CASRYGQFSYEQYF. In nucleotides, the CDR3 is TGTGCCAGCAGGTACGGACAGTTCTCCTACGAGCAGTACTTC.

As concerns this clonotype: A read error may produce the germline difference seen at one junction end. CDR3 residues: CTSSLYSGTGESYEQYF. As DNA, the CDR3 is TGTACCAGCAGCCTATATTCCGGGACAGGGGAATCCTACGAGCAGTACTTC. V is TRBV11-2 and J is TRBJ2-7, with 10 nucleotides matching TRBD1. The CDR3 is 17 amino acids. Germline CDR1 and CDR2: SGHAT and FQNNGV.

This clonotype was seen only a few times. The chain recombines TRBV11-2 with TRBJ2-4, with 14 bases identical to TRBD2. This CDR3 has 17 amino acids. Looked up from germline, CDR1 is SGHAT and CDR2 is FQNNGV. The V gene end was trimmed by 5 bases and the J gene end by 8 bases; junction bases not matched to a gene: 11. CDR3 DNA: TGTGCCAGCAGCGGATTCGGGACTAGCGGGAGCATGGACATTCAGTACTTC. It specifies CASSGFGTSGSMDIQYF.

This clonotype was observed many times. The chain links TRBV12-3 or TRBV12-4 to TRBJ2-5, with no clear D. The CDR3 has 14 residues. Between the trimmed V and J ends, which lost 3 bases and 1 base, there was a span of 9 bases. This chain's CDR3 is CASSFTVGQETQYF. CDR3 DNA: TGTGCCAGCAGTTTCACAGTTGGCCAAGAGACCCAGTACTTC.